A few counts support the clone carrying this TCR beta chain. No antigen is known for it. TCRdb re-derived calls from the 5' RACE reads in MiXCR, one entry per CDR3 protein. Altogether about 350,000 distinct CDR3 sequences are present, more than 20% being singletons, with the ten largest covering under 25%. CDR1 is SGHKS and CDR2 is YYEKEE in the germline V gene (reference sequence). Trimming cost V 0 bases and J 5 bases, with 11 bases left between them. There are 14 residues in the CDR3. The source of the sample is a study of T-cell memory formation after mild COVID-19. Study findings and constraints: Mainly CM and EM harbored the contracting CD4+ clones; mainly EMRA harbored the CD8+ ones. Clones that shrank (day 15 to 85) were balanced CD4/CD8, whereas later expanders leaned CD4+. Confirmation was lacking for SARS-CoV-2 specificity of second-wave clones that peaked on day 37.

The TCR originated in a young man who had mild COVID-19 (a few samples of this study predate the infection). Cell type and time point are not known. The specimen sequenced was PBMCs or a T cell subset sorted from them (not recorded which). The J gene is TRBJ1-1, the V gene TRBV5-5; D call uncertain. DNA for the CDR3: TGTGCCAGCAGCTTGGGCCCAGGTAGGACTGAAGCTTTCTTT. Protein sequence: CASSLGPGRTEAFF.